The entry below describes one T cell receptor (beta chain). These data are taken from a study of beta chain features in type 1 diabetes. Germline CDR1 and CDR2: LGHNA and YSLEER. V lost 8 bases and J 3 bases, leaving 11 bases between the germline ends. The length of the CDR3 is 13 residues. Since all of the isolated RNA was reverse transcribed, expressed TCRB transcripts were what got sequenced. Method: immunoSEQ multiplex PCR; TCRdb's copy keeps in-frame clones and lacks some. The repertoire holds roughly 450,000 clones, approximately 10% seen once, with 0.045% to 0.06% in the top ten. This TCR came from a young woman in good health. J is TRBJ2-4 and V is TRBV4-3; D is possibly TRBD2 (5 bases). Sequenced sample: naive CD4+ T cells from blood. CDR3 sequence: CASASGNKNIQYF. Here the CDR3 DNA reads TGCGCCAGCGCGAGCGGCAACAAAAACATTCAGTACTTC.